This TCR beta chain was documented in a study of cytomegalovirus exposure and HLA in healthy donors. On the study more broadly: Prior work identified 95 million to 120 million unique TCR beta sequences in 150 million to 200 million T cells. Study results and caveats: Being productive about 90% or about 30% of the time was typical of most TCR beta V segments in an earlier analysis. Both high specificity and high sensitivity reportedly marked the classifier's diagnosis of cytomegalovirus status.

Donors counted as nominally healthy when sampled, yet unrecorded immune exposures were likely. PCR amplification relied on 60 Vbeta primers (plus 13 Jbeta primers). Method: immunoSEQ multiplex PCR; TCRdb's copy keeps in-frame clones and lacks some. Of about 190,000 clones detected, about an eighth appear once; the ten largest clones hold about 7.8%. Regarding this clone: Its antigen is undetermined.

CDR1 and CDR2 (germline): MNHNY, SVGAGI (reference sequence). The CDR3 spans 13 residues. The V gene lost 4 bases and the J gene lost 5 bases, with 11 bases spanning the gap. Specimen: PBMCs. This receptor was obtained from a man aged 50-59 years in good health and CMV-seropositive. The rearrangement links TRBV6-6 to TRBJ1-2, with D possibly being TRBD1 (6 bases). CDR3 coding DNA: TGTGCCAGCAGTTTCATGGACAGTTATGGCTACACCTTC. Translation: CASSFMDSYGYTF.